The present TCR beta chain was sequenced within a study of Ad26.COV2.S vaccination and SARS-CoV-2 variants. As for the study in general: The authors gave Ad26.COV2.S intramuscularly, either once or twice 56 days apart.

Generated by immunoSEQ multiplex PCR, the TCRdb table keeps only in-frame clones and is missing some. Among 350,000 to 500,000 clones, 85% to 90% were seen once, and the ten largest hold approximately 2.5%. This clone showed up just a few times. Its antigen is unidentified. Specified treatment: some 19 received Ad26.COV2.S at low or high dose, single or two shots; about 5 received placebo; per-sample allocation not given. After the first vaccine or placebo injection, samples were drawn on day 63. In the vaccine, an Ad26 vector expressed the SARS-CoV-2 spike of the Wuhan strain. The study's findings and limits: People given the vaccine had a wider spike-specific TCR breadth than placebo recipients did. Placebo and vaccine recipients had non-spike TCR breadth that was similar.

CDR1 and CDR2 from the germline V gene are LGHDT and YNNKEL (reference sequence). Losses at the gene ends were 1 base for V and 7 bases for J; bases not matched to a gene: 9. The CDR3 covers 17 residues. The sequenced sample was peripheral blood, obtained in a trial of Ad26.COV2.S vaccine versus placebo. The origin of this receptor is a person aged 18-65 years who received the Ad26.COV2.S COVID-19 vaccine or a placebo. This rearrangement joins TRBV3-1 (or the pseudogene TRBV3-2) to TRBJ1-6; 8 bases match TRBD1. In nucleotides, the CDR3 is TGTGCCAGCAGCCAAGTATCAAGACAGGGGAGGAATTCACCCCTCCACTTT. It encodes CASSQVSRQGRNSPLHF.